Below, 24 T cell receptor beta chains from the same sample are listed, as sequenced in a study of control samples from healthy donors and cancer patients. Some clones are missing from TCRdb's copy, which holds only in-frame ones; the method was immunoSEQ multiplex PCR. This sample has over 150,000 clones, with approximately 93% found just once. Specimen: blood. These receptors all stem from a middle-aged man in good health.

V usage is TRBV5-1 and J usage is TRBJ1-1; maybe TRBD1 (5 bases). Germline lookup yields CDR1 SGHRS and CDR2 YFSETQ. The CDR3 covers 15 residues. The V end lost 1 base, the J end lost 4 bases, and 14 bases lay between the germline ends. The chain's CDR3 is CASSLQAGPSTEAFF. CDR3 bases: TGCGCCAGCAGCTTGCAAGCAGGGCCGAGCACTGAAGCTTTCTTT.

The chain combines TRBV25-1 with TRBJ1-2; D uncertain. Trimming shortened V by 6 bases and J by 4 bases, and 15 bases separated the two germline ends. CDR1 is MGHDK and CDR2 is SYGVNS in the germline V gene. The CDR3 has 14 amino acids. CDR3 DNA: TGTGCCAGCAGGGGTCATGCCAGGTCCTATGGCTACACCTTC. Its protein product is CASRGHARSYGYTF.

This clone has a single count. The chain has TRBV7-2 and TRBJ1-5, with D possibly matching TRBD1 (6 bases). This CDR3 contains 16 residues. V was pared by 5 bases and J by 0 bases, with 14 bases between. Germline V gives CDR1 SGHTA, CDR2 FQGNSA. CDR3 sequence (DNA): TGTGCCAGCAGCGTACGCGGACAGCCTAGCAATCAGCCCCAGCATTTT. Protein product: CASSVRGQPSNQPQHF.

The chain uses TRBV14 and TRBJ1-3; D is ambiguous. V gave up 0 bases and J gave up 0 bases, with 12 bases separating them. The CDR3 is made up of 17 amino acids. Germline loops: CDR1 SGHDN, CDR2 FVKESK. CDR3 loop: CASSQDLPGYSGNTIYF. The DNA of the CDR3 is TGTGCCAGCAGCCAAGATCTTCCGGGGTACTCTGGAAACACCATATATTTT.

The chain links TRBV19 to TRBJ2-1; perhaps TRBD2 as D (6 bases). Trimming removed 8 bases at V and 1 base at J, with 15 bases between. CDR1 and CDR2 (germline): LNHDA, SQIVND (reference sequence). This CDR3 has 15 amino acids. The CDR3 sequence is CASSPPGVSYNEQFF. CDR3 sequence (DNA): TGTGCCAGTTCTCCCCCGGGGGTTTCCTACAATGAGCAGTTCTTC.

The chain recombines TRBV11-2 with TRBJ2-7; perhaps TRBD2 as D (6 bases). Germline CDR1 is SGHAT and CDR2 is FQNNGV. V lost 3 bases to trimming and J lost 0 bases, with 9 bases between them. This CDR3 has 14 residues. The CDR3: CASSLTGLSYEQYF. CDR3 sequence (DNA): TGTGCCAGCAGCTTGACGGGACTCTCCTACGAGCAGTACTTC.

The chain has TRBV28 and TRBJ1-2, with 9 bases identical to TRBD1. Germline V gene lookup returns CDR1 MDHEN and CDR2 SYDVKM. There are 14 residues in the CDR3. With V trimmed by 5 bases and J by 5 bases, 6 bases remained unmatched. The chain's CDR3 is CASSPPDRGYGYTF. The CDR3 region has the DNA TGTGCCAGCAGTCCGCCGGACAGGGGTTATGGCTACACCTTC.

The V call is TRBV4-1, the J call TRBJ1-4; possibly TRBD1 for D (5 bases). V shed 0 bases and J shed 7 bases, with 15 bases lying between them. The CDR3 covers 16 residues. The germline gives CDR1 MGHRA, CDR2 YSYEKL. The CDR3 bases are TGCGCCAGCAGCCAAGAGTATTCCAGGGTTGGTGAAAAACTGTTTTTT. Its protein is CASSQEYSRVGEKLFF.

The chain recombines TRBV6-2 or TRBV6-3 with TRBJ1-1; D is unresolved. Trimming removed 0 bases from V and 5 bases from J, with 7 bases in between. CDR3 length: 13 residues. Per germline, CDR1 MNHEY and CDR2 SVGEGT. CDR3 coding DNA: TGTGCCAGCAGTTACTCGGACTCGACTGAAGCTTTCTTT. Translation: CASSYSDSTEAFF.

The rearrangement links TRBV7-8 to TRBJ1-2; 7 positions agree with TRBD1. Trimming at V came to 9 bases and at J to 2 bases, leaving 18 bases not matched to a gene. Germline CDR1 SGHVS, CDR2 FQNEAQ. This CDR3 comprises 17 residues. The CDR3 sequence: CASRAPLTGLENYGYTF. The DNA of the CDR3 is TGTGCCAGTCGCGCCCCCTTGACAGGGCTTGAGAACTATGGCTACACCTTC.

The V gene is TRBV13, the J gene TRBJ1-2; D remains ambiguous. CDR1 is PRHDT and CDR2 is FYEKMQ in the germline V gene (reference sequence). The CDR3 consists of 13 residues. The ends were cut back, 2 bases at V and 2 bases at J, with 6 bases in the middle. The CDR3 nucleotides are TGTGCCAGCAGCTTAAGGGAGAACTATGGCTACACCTTC. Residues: CASSLRENYGYTF.

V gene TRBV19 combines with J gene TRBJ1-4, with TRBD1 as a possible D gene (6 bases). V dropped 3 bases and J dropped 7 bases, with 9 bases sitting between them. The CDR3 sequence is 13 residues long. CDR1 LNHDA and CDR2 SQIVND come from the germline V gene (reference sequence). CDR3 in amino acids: CASSIGTSEKLFF. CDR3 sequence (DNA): TGTGCCAGTAGTATCGGGACATCTGAAAAACTGTTTTTT. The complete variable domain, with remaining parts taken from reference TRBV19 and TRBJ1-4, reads DGGITQSPKYLFRKEGQNVTLSCEQNLNHDAMYWYRQDPGQGLRLIYYSQIVNDFQKGDIAEGYSVSREKKESFPLTVTSAQKNPTAFYLCASSIGTSEKLFFGSGTQLSVL.

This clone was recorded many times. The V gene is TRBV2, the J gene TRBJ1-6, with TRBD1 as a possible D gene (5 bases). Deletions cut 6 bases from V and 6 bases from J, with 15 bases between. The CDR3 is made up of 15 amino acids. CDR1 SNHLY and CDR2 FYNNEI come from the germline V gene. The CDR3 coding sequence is TGTGCCAGCAGCCTCGGGGACCTACCTAATTCACCCCTCCACTTT. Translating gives CASSLGDLPNSPLHF.

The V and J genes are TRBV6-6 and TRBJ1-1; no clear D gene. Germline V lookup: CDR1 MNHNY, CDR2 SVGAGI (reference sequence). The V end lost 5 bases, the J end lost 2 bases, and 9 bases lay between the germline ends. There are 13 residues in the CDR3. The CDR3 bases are TGTGCCAGCAGTCAGTGGTCTAACACTGAAGCTTTCTTT. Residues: CASSQWSNTEAFF.

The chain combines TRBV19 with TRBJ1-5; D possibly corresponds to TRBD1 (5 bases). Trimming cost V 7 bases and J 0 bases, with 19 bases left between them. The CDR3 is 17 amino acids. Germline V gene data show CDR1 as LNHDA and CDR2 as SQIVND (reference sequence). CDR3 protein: CASNRLGVQYSNQPQHF. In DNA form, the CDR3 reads TGTGCCAGTAACCGCCTAGGGGTGCAGTATAGCAATCAGCCCCAGCATTTT. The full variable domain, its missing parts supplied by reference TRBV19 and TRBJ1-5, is DGGITQSPKYLFRKEGQNVTLSCEQNLNHDAMYWYRQDPGQGLRLIYYSQIVNDFQKGDIAEGYSVSREKKESFPLTVTSAQKNPTAFYLCASNRLGVQYSNQPQHFGDGTRLSIL.

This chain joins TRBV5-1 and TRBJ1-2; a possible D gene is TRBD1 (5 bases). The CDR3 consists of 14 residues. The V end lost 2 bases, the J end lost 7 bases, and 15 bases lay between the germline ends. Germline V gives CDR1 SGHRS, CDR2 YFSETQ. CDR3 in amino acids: CASSFPGTRSGYTF. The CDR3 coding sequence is TGCGCCAGCAGCTTCCCCGGGACGCGGAGTGGCTACACCTTC. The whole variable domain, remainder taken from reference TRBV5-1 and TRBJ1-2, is KAGVTQTPRYLIKTRGQQVTLSCSPISGHRSVSWYQQTPGQGLQFLFEYFSETQRNKGNFPGRFSGRQFSNSRSEMNVSTLELGDSALYLCASSFPGTRSGYTFGSGTRLTVV.

CDR3 residues: CASSAAAGQGIGYTF. CDR3 DNA sequence: TGTGCCAGCAGTGCGGCAGCGGGGCAGGGAATTGGCTACACCTTC. The chain couples TRBV25-1 to TRBJ1-2, with D perhaps TRBD1 (5 bases). The CDR3 is made up of 15 amino acids. Germline CDR1 reads MGHDK; CDR2 reads SYGVNS. V was pared by 4 bases and J by 7 bases, with 19 bases between.

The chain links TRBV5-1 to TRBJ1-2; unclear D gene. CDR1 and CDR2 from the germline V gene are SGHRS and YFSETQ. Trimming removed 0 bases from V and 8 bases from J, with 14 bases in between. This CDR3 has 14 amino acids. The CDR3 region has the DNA TGCGCCAGCAGCTTGGCCGGGAGCGGCAGGGGCTACACCTTC. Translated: CASSLAGSGRGYTF.

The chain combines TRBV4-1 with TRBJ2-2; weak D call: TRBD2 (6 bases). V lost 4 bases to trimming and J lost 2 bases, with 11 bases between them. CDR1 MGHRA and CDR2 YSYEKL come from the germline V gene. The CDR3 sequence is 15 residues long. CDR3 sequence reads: CASSRSGLNTGELFF. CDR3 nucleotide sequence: TGCGCCAGCAGCCGATCGGGACTTAACACCGGGGAGCTGTTTTTT.

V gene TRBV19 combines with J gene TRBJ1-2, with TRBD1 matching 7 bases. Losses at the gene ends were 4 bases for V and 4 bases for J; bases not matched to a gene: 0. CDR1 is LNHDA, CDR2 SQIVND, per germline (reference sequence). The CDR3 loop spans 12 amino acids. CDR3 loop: CASSRDSYGYTF. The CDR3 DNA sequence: TGTGCCAGTAGTAGGGACAGCTATGGCTACACCTTC.

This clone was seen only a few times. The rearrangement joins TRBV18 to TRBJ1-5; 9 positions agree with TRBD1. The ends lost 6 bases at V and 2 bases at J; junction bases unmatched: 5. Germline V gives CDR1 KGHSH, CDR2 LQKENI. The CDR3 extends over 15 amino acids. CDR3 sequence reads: CASSATGGGNQPQHF. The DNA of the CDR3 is TGTGCCAGCTCGGCGACAGGGGGTGGCAATCAGCCCCAGCATTTT.

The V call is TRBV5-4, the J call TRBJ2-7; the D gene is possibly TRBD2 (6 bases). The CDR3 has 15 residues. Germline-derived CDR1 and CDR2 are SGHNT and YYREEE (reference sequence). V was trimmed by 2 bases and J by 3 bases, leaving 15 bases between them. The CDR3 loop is CASSFATGSNYEQYF. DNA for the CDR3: TGTGCCAGCAGCTTCGCTACCGGGAGTAACTACGAGCAGTACTTC.

CDR3 loop: CATSDAGAGAYGYTF. CDR3 nucleotide sequence: TGTGCCACCAGTGATGCGGGGGCCGGGGCCTATGGCTACACCTTC. The V call is TRBV24-1, the J call TRBJ1-2, with D possibly TRBD1 on 6 matching bases. V lost 3 bases and J lost 4, with 14 bases in between. The CDR3 sequence is 15 residues long. Germline lookup yields CDR1 KGHDR and CDR2 SFDVKD.

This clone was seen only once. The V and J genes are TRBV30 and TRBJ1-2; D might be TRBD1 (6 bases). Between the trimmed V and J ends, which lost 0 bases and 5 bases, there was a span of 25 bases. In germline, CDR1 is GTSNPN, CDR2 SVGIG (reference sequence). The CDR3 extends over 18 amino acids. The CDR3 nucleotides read TGTGCCTGGAGTGTAGAATTTAGTCTGGGGGCTTTCTCGTATGGCTACACCTTC. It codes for CAWSVEFSLGAFSYGYTF.